These 2 T cell receptor beta chains were all obtained from the same sample, sequenced in a study of blood T cell repertoires in COVID-19. Using immunoSEQ multiplex PCR, the repertoire was profiled, and TCRdb retains in-frame clones only, with some absent. The sample contains over 350,000 clones, 70% to 90% of which appear only once. Sequenced sample: PBMCs or T cells enriched from blood (not recorded which). These receptors originate from a woman aged 18-29 years with acute COVID-19.

This clone showed up just a few times. The chain employs TRBV5-4 and TRBJ2-5, with no clear D. The CDR3 extends over 13 amino acids. CDR1 and CDR2 from the germline V gene are SGHNT and YYREEE (reference sequence). Trimming cost V 2 bases and J 3 bases, with 8 bases left between them. The CDR3 bases are TGTGCCAGCAGCTTCCCTAGTGAAGAGACCCAGTACTTC. Translated: CASSFPSEETQYF.

Only a few counts were recorded for this clone. This chain joins TRBV19 and TRBJ2-3; 8 bases are shared with TRBD2. Germline CDR1 LNHDA, CDR2 SQIVND (reference sequence). CDR3 length: 14 residues. The junction had 0 bases not matched to a gene; V was cut back by 4 bases and J by 0 bases. CDR3 residues: CASSTSGSTDTQYF. The CDR3 coding sequence is TGTGCCAGTAGTACTAGCGGGAGCACAGATACGCAGTATTTT. Combining the CDR3 with reference TRBV19 and TRBJ2-3 gives the whole variable domain DGGITQSPKYLFRKEGQNVTLSCEQNLNHDAMYWYRQDPGQGLRLIYYSQIVNDFQKGDIAEGYSVSREKKESFPLTVTSAQKNPTAFYLCASSTSGSTDTQYFGPGTRLTVL.